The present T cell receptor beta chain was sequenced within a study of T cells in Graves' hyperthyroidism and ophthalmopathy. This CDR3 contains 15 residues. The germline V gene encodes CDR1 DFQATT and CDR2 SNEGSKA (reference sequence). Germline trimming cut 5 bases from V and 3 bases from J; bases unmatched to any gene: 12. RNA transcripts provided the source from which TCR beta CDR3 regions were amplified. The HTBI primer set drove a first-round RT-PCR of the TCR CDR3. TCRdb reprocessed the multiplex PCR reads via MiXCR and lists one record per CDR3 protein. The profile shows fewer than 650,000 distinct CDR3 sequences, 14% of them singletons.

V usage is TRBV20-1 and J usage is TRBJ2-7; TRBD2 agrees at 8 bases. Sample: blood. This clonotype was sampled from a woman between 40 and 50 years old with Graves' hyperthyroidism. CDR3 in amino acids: CSAQIGLAGYYEQYF. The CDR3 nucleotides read TGCAGTGCTCAGATCGGGCTAGCGGGTTACTACGAGCAGTACTTC.